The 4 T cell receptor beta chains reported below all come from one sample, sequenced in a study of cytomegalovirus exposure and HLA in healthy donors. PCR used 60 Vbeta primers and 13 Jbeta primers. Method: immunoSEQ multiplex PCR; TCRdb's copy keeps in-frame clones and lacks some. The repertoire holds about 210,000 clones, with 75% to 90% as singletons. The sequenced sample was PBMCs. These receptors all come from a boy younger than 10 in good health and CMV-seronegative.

In nucleotides, the CDR3 is TGTGCCTGGAGTGGGCGACTAGCGGGAGATACTAGCACAGATACGCAGTATTTT. Translated: CAWSGRLAGDTSTDTQYF. V usage is TRBV30 and J usage is TRBJ2-3; 12 bases match TRBD2. Looked up from germline, CDR1 is GTSNPN and CDR2 is SVGIG (reference sequence). Unmatched junction bases numbered 8, after V lost 1 base and J lost 0 bases. This CDR3 contains 18 residues.

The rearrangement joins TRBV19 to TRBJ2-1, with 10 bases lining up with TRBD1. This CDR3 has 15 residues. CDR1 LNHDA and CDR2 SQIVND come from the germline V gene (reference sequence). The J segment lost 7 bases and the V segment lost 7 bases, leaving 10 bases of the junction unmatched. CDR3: CASTGDRGSLNEQFF. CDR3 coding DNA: TGTGCCAGTACCGGGGACAGGGGATCGTTGAATGAGCAGTTCTTC.

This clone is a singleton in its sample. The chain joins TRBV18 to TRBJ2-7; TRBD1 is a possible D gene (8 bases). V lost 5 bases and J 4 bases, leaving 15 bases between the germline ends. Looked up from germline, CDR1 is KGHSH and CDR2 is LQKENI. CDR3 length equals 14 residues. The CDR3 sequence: CASSRQQGGYEQYF. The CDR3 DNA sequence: TGTGCCAGCTCAAGACAACAGGGGGGGTACGAGCAGTACTTC.

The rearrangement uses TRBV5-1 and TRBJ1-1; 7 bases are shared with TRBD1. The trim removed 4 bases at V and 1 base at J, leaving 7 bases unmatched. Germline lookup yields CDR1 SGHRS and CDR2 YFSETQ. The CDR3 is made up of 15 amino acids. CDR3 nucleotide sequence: TGCGCCAGCAGCGCTGGACAGGCACAGAACACTGAAGCTTTCTTT. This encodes CASSAGQAQNTEAFF.